This is a list of T cell receptor beta chains from one sample in a study of T cells after yellow fever vaccination. TCRdb called the 5' RACE reads again in MiXCR, with one record for every CDR3 protein. The sample carries 400,000 or so distinct CDR3 sequences, more than 9% recorded once. Sample: PBMCs, taken on the day of the first yellow fever vaccination. These receptors all stem from a man aged 18 to 30 who received the YFV17D yellow fever vaccine. CDR3s include the opening cysteine and the closing phenylalanine or tryptophan. The order of the fields is V gene, clone size, J gene, D gene, CDR3 protein, CDR3 DNA. The D gene is left open where the match is weak. Clone sizes are given selectively: once, few, many, or a class where the clone is expanded.

TRBV20-1	few	TRBJ1-5	TRBD1	CSAPWGTGDPQHF	TGCAGTGCCCCTTGGGGGACAGGGGATCCCCAGCATTTT
TRBV3-1	few	TRBJ2-1	TRBD2	CASLSGEGGPNEQFF	TGTGCCAGCCTCTCCGGCGAGGGAGGGCCTAATGAGCAGTTCTTC
TRBV7-9	-	TRBJ2-1	-	CASSPLSNEQFF	TGTGCCAGCAGCCCGCTTAGTAATGAGCAGTTCTTC
TRBV20-1	few	TRBJ2-1	-	CSASPLRGRYNEQFF	TGCAGTGCTTCACCTTTACGGGGGCGTTACAATGAGCAGTTCTTC
TRBV4-1	-	TRBJ1-1	-	CASSQGLGITEAFF	TGCGCCAGCAGCCAGGGGTTGGGAATCACTGAAGCTTTCTTT
TRBV5-1	-	TRBJ2-2	-	CASSLDYLNTGELFF	TGCGCCAGCAGCTTGGACTACCTCAACACCGGGGAGCTGTTTTTT
TRBV27	-	TRBJ2-1	TRBD1	CASSLRTGTYNEQFF	TGTGCCAGCAGTTTGAGGACAGGGACCTACAATGAGCAGTTCTTC
TRBV5-4	few	TRBJ2-5	-	CASSLGGERAQYF	TGTGCCAGCAGCTTGGGGGGAGAAAGGGCCCAGTACTTC
TRBV15	-	TRBJ1-2	-	CATSRGTPGAGDYGYTF	TGTGCCACCAGCAGAGGTACCCCTGGGGCAGGAGACTATGGCTACACCTTC
TRBV4-1	few	TRBJ2-5	TRBD2	CASSALGAGEETQYF	TGCGCCAGCAGCGCCCTAGGTGCGGGGGAAGAGACCCAGTACTTC
TRBV12-3/TRBV12-4	few	TRBJ2-1	TRBD1	CASSHGTGGGNEQFF	TGTGCCAGCAGCCACGGGACAGGGGGCGGGAATGAGCAGTTCTTC
TRBV6-2/TRBV6-3	-	TRBJ1-5	-	CASSYSIQRDQPQHF	TGTGCCAGCAGTTACTCGATTCAGAGGGATCAGCCCCAGCATTTT
TRBV7-3	few	TRBJ2-7	TRBD2	CASSPRVAGGEQYF	TGTGCCAGCAGCCCGAGAGTAGCGGGGGGCGAGCAGTACTTC
TRBV5-8	-	TRBJ2-5	-	CASSGGVSETQYF	TGTGCCAGCAGCGGAGGGGTCTCCGAGACCCAGTACTTC
TRBV19	-	TRBJ1-6	TRBD1	CASSIGTGGYSPLHF	TGTGCCAGTAGTATCGGGACAGGGGGCTATTCACCCCTCCACTTT
TRBV3-1	once	TRBJ2-5	-	CASSHQYQETQYF	TGTGCCAGCAGCCACCAGTACCAAGAGACCCAGTACTTC
TRBV20-1	-	TRBJ1-5	-	CSARVGARGQPQHF	TGCAGTGCTCGAGTTGGGGCCCGGGGTCAGCCCCAGCATTTT
TRBV9	few	TRBJ2-6	TRBD1	CASSKTGTGSGANVLTF	TGTGCCAGCAGCAAGACCGGGACAGGCTCTGGGGCCAACGTCCTGACTTTC
TRBV13	-	TRBJ2-5	TRBD2	CASSFSPSGRVGETQYF	TGTGCCAGCAGCTTCTCTCCTAGCGGGCGGGTGGGAGAGACCCAGTACTTC
TRBV12-3/TRBV12-4	-	TRBJ1-2	-	CASSLGGGRGYTF	TGTGCCAGCAGTTTAGGCGGGGGTCGGGGCTACACCTTC
TRBV4-3	-	TRBJ2-4	-	CASSPGGTKNIQYF	TGCGCCAGCAGCCCGGGCGGGACCAAAAACATTCAGTACTTC
TRBV5-1	many	TRBJ1-2	-	CASRSGTGGKVDGYTF	TGCGCCAGCAGATCAGGAACGGGCGGCAAGGTCGATGGCTACACCTTC
TRBV6-2/TRBV6-3	-	TRBJ1-2	-	CASWLTNYGYTF	TGTGCCAGCTGGCTTACTAACTATGGCTACACCTTC
TRBV5-8	few	TRBJ1-1	-	CASSYLSLNTEAFF	TGTGCCAGCAGCTACCTCAGCCTGAACACTGAAGCTTTCTTT
TRBV12-3/TRBV12-4	few	TRBJ2-1	TRBD1	CASIVSRGRNHNEQFF	TGTGCCAGCATTGTATCCAGGGGGCGGAATCACAATGAGCAGTTCTTC
TRBV20-1	-	TRBJ2-5	-	CSASLGSHQETQYF	TGCAGTGCTAGTTTGGGAAGCCACCAAGAGACCCAGTACTTC
TRBV7-9	few	TRBJ2-5	TRBD2	CASSLDQGGHF	TGTGCCAGCAGCCTCGACCAGGGAGGGCACTTC
TRBV28	many	TRBJ1-5	-	CASSLQGYQPQHF	TGTGCCAGCAGTTTACAGGGGTACCAGCCCCAGCATTTT
TRBV12-3/TRBV12-4	few	TRBJ2-1	TRBD1	CASGVTGQGEAYNEQFF	TGTGCCAGCGGGGTGACCGGACAGGGAGAGGCCTACAATGAGCAGTTCTTC
TRBV29-1	few	TRBJ1-2	TRBD1	CSVAKQGRSYGYTF	TGCAGCGTGGCAAAACAGGGGCGAAGCTATGGCTACACCTTC
TRBV11-2	few	TRBJ2-1	TRBD1	CASSLEWGTAVNNEQFF	TGTGCCAGCAGCTTAGAATGGGGGACAGCCGTTAACAATGAGCAGTTCTTC
TRBV19	few	TRBJ2-1	TRBD2	CASKVTSGWNNEQFF	TGTGCCAGTAAAGTGACTAGCGGGTGGAACAATGAGCAGTTCTTC
TRBV7-9	-	TRBJ1-2	-	CASSLSPGPVGF	TGTGCCAGCAGCCTGTCTCCAGGGCCAGTGGGCTTC
TRBV4-3	many	TRBJ2-3	-	CASSLGGAASTDTQYF	TGCGCCAGCAGCCTGGGGGGGGCCGCTAGCACAGATACGCAGTATTTT
TRBV14	many	TRBJ2-6	-	CASSRGSSGANVLTF	TGTGCCAGCAGCCGAGGAAGCTCTGGGGCCAACGTCCTGACTTTC
TRBV4-1	few	TRBJ2-1	TRBD2	CASSQSTLAGYRYEQFF	TGCGCCAGCAGCCAATCAACACTAGCGGGCTATAGGTATGAGCAGTTCTTC
TRBV7-2	-	TRBJ2-2	-	CASSFRVTGELFF	TGTGCCAGCAGCTTTAGGGTAACCGGGGAGCTGTTTTTT
TRBV6-2/TRBV6-3	many	TRBJ2-3	-	CASSQADTQYF	TGTGCCAGCAGTCAGGCAGATACGCAGTATTTT
TRBV12-3/TRBV12-4	few	TRBJ1-4	-	CASSLGGLRGEKLFF	TGTGCCAGCAGTTTAGGCGGGCTTCGGGGTGAAAAACTGTTTTTT
TRBV5-1	-	TRBJ2-3	TRBD1	CASSPGQLTDTQYF	TGCGCCAGCAGCCCGGGACAGCTCACAGATACGCAGTATTTT
TRBV15	-	TRBJ1-2	-	CATSRDLPTDNYGYTF	TGTGCCACCAGCAGAGATCTTCCTACGGATAACTATGGCTACACCTTC
TRBV6-1	few	TRBJ1-2	-	CASRVGLGDGYTF	TGTGCCAGCAGGGTGGGACTTGGCGATGGCTACACCTTC
TRBV4-2	-	TRBJ2-3	-	CASSQPGDTQYF	TGTGCCAGCAGCCAACCTGGAGATACGCAGTATTTT
TRBV7-8	many	TRBJ2-3	-	CASSFASRDTQYF	TGTGCCAGCAGCTTCGCTAGCAGAGATACGCAGTATTTT
TRBV6-5	few	TRBJ2-7	-	CASSYRASGIHEQYF	TGTGCCAGCAGTTACCGGGCCTCAGGGATACACGAGCAGTACTTC
TRBV6-2/TRBV6-3	few	TRBJ2-7	-	CASSYSGHFNEQYF	TGTGCCAGCAGTTACTCGGGACATTTCAACGAGCAGTACTTC
TRBV12-3/TRBV12-4	-	TRBJ2-4	-	CASRTPDNIQYF	TGTGCCAGCAGAACGCCGGACAACATTCAGTACTTC
TRBV7-2	-	TRBJ1-2	-	CASSPLRVGYTF	TGTGCCAGCAGCCCGCTAAGGGTTGGCTACACCTTC
TRBV7-2	-	TRBJ2-5	TRBD2	CASSSLGGGEPQYF	TGTGCCAGCAGCTCCTTGGGGGGAGGGGAGCCCCAGTACTTC
TRBV5-1	-	TRBJ2-1	-	CASSLEGPVYNEQFF	TGCGCCAGCAGCCTGGAAGGGCCAGTCTACAATGAGCAGTTCTTC
TRBV10-3	few	TRBJ2-1	TRBD2	CAINPSGGSSYNEQFF	TGTGCCATCAATCCTAGCGGGGGGTCCTCCTACAATGAGCAGTTCTTC
TRBV20-1	few	TRBJ1-2	TRBD1	CSAGTGTELYGYTF	TGCAGTGCGGGAACTGGGACAGAGCTCTATGGCTACACCTTC
TRBV7-8	many	TRBJ1-2	-	CASSLAAGTYPGYTF	TGTGCCAGCAGCTTAGCGGCAGGCACGTATCCTGGCTACACCTTC